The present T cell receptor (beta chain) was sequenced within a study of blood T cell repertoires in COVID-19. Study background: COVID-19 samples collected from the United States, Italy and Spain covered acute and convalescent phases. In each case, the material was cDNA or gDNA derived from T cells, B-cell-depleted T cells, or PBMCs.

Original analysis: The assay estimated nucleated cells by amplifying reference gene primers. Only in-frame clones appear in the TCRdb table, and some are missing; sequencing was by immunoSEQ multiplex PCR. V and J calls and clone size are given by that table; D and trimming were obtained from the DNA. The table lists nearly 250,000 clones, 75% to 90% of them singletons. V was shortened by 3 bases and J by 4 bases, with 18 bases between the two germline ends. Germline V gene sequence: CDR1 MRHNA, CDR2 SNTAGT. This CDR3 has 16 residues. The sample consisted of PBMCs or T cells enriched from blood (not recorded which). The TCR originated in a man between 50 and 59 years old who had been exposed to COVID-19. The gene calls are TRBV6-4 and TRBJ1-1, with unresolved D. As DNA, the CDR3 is TGTGCCAGCAGTGAAGTTGGGCCCCCCCTCCTCACTGAAGCTTTCTTT. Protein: CASSEVGPPLLTEAFF.